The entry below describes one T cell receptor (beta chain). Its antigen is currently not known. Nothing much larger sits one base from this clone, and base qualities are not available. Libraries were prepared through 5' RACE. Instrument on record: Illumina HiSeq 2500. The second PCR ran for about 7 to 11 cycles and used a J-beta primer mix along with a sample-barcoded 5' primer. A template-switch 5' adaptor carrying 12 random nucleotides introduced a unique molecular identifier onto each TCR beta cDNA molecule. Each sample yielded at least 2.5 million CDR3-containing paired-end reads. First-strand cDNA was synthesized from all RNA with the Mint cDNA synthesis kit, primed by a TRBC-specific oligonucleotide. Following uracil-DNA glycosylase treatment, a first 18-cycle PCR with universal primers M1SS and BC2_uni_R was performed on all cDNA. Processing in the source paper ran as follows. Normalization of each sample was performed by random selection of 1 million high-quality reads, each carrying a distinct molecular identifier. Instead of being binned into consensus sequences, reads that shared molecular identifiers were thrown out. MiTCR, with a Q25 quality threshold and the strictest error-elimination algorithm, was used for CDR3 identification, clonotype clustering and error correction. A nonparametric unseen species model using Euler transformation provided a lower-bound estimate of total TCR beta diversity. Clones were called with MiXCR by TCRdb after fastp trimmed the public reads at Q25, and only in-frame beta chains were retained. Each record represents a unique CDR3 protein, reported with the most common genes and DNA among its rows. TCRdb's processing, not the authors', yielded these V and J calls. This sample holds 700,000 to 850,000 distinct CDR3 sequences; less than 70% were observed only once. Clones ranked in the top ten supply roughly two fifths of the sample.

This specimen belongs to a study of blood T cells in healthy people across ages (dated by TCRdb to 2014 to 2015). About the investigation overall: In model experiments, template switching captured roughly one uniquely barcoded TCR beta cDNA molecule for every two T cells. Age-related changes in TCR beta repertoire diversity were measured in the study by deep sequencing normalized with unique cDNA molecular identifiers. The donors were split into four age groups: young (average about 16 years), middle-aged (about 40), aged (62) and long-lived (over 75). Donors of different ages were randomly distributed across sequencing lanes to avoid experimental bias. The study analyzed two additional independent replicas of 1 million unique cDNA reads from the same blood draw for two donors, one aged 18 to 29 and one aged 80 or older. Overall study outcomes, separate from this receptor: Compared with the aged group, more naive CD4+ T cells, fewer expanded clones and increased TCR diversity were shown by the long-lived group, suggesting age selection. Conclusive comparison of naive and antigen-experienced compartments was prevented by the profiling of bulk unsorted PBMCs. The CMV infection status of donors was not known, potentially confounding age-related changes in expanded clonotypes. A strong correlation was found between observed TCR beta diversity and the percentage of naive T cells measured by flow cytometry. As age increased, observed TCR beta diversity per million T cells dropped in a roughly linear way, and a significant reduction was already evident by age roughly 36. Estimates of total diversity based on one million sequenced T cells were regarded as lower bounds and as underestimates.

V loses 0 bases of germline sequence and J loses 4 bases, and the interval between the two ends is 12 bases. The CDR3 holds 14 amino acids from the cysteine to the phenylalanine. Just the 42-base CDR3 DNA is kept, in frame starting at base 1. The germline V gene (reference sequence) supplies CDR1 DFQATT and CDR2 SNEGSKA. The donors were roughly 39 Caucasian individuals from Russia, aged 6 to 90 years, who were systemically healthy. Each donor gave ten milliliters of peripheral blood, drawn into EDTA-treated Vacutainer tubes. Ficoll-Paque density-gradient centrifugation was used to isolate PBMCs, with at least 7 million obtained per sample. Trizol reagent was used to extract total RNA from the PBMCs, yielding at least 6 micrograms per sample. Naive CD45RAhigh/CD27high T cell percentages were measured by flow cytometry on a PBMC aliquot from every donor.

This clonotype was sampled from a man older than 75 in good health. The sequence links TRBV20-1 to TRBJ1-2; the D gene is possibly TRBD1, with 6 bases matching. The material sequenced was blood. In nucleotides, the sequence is TGCAGTGCTAGAGATCGACAAGGGGGCTATGGCTACACCTTC. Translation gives CSARDRQGGYGYTF.